A selection of T cell receptor beta chains follows, all from one sample in a study of blood T cell repertoires in COVID-19. The repertoire was sequenced with immunoSEQ multiplex PCR; TCRdb's copy has only in-frame clones and lacks some. The sample lists 250,000 to 350,000 clones; around 89% were seen once. The sample consisted of peripheral blood. The receptors were gathered from a woman aged 45-59 years with COVID-19, enrolled during active disease. The CDR3 runs from the conserved cysteine through the conserved F or W. The order of the fields is J gene, clone size, D gene, V gene, CDR3 protein, CDR3 DNA. D genes are given only for firm matches. Not every row has a clone size; where given, it reads once, few, many or a size class.

TRBJ2-7	NA	TRBD1	TRBV19	CASSTAGTGGYEQYF	TGTGCCAGTAGTACAGCCGGGACAGGGGGCTACGAGCAGTACTTC
TRBJ1-3	NA	NA	TRBV12-5	CASGFPGRLSGNTIYF	TGTGCTAGTGGTTTTCCAGGGAGGCTTTCTGGAAACACCATATATTTT
TRBJ1-5	NA	NA	TRBV19	CASTTYHGENQPQHF	TGTGCCAGTACCACCTACCACGGGGAGAATCAGCCCCAGCATTTT
TRBJ1-3	NA	TRBD1	TRBV3-1/TRBV3-2	CASSMTGGADTIYF	TGTGCCAGCAGTATGACAGGGGGCGCGGACACCATATATTTT
TRBJ2-5	NA	TRBD2	TRBV4-2	CASSPTLAGESTQYF	TGTGCCAGCAGCCCTACACTAGCGGGAGAATCAACCCAGTACTTC
TRBJ2-7	NA	TRBD1	TRBV5-5	CASSRITGATYEQYF	TGTGCCAGCAGCAGGATAACAGGGGCGACCTACGAGCAGTACTTC
TRBJ2-5	NA	NA	TRBV7-2	CASSFYAETQYF	TGTGCCAGCAGCTTCTATGCGGAGACCCAGTACTTC
TRBJ2-1	NA	TRBD2	TRBV19	CASSTSSGINNEQFF	TGTGCCAGTAGTACAAGCAGCGGGATCAACAATGAGCAGTTCTTC
TRBJ1-4	NA	NA	TRBV24-1	CATSGPGTNEKLFF	TGTGCCACCAGTGGCCCCGGAACTAATGAAAAACTGTTTTTT
TRBJ2-7	NA	TRBD2	TRBV28	CASNSLAGFGEQYF	TGTGCCAGCAATAGCCTAGCGGGATTTGGGGAGCAGTACTTC
TRBJ2-2	few	NA	TRBV4-2	CASSHPPGGNTGELFF	TGTGCCAGCAGCCATCCCCCCGGGGGGAACACCGGGGAGCTGTTTTTT
TRBJ1-2	NA	NA	TRBV19	CASSISGGFDYGYTF	TGTGCCAGTAGTATAAGCGGGGGGTTTGACTATGGCTACACCTTC
TRBJ2-5	NA	NA	TRBV29-1	CSAGERATQETQYF	TGCAGCGCCGGGGAGCGGGCGACGCAAGAGACCCAGTACTTC
TRBJ2-1	NA	TRBD2	TRBV2	CASSRGGGDNEQFF	TGTGCCAGCAGTCGCGGGGGTGGGGACAATGAGCAGTTCTTC
TRBJ1-2	once	TRBD1	TRBV30	CAWSYRDRGFYGYTF	TGTGCCTGGAGCTATAGGGACAGGGGTTTCTATGGCTACACCTTC
TRBJ1-3	NA	TRBD1	TRBV11-3	CASSFTGTGLSGNTIYF	TGTGCCAGCAGCTTCACCGGGACAGGGCTATCTGGAAACACCATATATTTT
TRBJ2-3	NA	NA	TRBV30	CAWRVGGSHSDTQYF	TGTGCCTGGAGGGTTGGAGGATCACACTCCGATACGCAGTATTTT
TRBJ2-1	NA	TRBD1	TRBV2	CASTTGGYEQFF	TGTGCCAGCACGACAGGGGGCTATGAGCAGTTCTTC
TRBJ2-1	NA	NA	TRBV9	CASSVSTGSHEQFF	TGTGCCAGCAGCGTATCAACAGGGAGCCATGAGCAGTTCTTC
TRBJ1-1	NA	NA	TRBV11-2	CASSLVGYWSEAFF	TGTGCCAGCAGCTTAGTGGGCTACTGGTCTGAAGCTTTCTTT
TRBJ1-2	NA	NA	TRBV11-2	CASSLDPAPRVTF	TGTGCCAGCAGCTTAGATCCGGCCCCGAGGGTGACCTTC
TRBJ2-7	NA	NA	TRBV29-1	CSVEGGTEQYF	TGCAGCGTGGAGGGCGGGACCGAGCAGTACTTC
TRBJ1-2	once	NA	TRBV7-2	CASSLLGAGGYTF	TGTGCCAGCAGCTTACTAGGGGCCGGTGGCTACACCTTC
TRBJ2-1	NA	NA	TRBV7-2	CAIRVYNEQFF	TGTGCCATCCGTGTCTACAATGAGCAGTTCTTC
TRBJ1-1	NA	NA	TRBV18	CASSWGEGTEAFF	TGTGCCAGCTCATGGGGGGAGGGAACTGAAGCTTTCTTT
TRBJ2-7	NA	TRBD2	TRBV10-3	CAISEPGLAGGSYEQYF	TGTGCCATCAGTGAGCCGGGACTAGCGGGAGGAAGCTACGAGCAGTACTTC
TRBJ1-1	NA	NA	TRBV6-2/TRBV6-3	CASSIRGNTEAFF	TGTGCCAGCAGTATCAGGGGGAACACTGAAGCTTTCTTT
TRBJ2-1	once	TRBD2	TRBV9	CASSVGLAGVYNEQFF	TGTGCCAGCAGCGTAGGACTAGCGGGAGTTTACAATGAGCAGTTCTTC
TRBJ1-3	NA	TRBD1	TRBV18	CASSHGTGNSGNTIYF	TGTGCCAGCTCACACGGGACAGGGAATTCCGGAAACACCATATATTTT
TRBJ2-2	NA	NA	TRBV9	CASSPQGGTTGELFF	TGTGCCAGCAGCCCCCAAGGCGGAACTACCGGGGAGCTGTTTTTT
TRBJ2-2	NA	NA	TRBV3-1/TRBV3-2	CASSPAGLTLTGELFF	TGTGCCAGCAGCCCGGCTGGGCTTACACTCACCGGGGAGCTGTTTTTT
TRBJ2-5	NA	TRBD1	TRBV5-6	CASSWGQGARETQYF	TGTGCCAGCAGCTGGGGACAGGGGGCGAGGGAGACCCAGTACTTC
TRBJ1-3	NA	NA	TRBV7-9	CASSLVVSFSGNTIYF	TGTGCCAGCAGCTTAGTTGTATCGTTCTCTGGAAACACCATATATTTT
TRBJ1-2	NA	NA	TRBV7-3	CASSPLTNYGYTF	TGTGCCAGCAGCCCCTTGACAAACTATGGCTACACCTTC
TRBJ1-5	NA	NA	TRBV5-1	CASSLAAGLSQPQHF	TGCGCCAGCAGCTTGGCTGCAGGTTTGTCTCAGCCCCAGCATTTT
TRBJ2-1	NA	NA	TRBV5-4	CASTARGRDHEQFF	TGTGCCAGCACAGCGCGGGGAAGGGACCATGAGCAGTTCTTC
TRBJ2-7	NA	TRBD2	TRBV3-1/TRBV3-2	CASSLASGIYEQYF	TGTGCCAGCAGCCTGGCTAGCGGGATATACGAGCAGTACTTC